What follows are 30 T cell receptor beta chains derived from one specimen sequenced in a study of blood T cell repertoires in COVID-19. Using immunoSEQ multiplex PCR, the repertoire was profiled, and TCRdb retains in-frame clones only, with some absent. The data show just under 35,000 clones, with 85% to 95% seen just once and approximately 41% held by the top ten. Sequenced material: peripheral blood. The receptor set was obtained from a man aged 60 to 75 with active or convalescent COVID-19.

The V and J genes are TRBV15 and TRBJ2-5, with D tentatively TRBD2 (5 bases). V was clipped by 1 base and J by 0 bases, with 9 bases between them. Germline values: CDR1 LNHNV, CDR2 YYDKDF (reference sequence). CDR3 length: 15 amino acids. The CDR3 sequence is CATSRGRRDQETQYF. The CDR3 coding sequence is TGTGCCACCAGCAGAGGTAGGCGGGACCAAGAGACCCAGTACTTC.

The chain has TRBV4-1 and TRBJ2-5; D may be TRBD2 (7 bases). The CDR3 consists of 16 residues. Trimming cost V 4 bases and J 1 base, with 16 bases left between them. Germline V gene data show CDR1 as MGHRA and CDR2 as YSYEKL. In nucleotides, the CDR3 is TGCGCCAGCAGCCTCTCCTTCGCGGGGGCCCAAGAGACCCAGTACTTC. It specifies CASSLSFAGAQETQYF.

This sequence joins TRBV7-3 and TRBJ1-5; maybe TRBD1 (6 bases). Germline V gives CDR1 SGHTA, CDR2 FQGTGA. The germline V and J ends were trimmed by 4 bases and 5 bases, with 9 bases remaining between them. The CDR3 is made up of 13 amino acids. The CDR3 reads CASSSQGDQPQHF. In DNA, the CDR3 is TGTGCCAGCAGCTCACAGGGCGATCAGCCCCAGCATTTT.

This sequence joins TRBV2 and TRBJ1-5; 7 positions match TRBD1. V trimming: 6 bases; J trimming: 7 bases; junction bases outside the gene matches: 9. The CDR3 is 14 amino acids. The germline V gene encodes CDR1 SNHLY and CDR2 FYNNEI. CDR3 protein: CASRRDTGDQPQHF. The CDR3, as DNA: TGTGCCAGCAGACGAGACACAGGGGACCAGCCCCAGCATTTT.

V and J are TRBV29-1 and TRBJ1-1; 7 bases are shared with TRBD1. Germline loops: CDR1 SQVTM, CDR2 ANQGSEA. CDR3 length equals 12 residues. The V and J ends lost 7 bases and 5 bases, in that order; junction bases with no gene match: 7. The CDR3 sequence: CSAYQGVTEAFF. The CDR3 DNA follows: TGCAGCGCTTACCAGGGGGTGACTGAAGCTTTCTTT. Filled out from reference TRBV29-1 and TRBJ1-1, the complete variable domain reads SAVISQKPSRDICQRGTSLTIQCQVDSQVTMMFWYRQQPGQSLTLIATANQGSEATYESGFVIDKFPISRPNLTFSTLTVSNMSPEDSSIYLCSAYQGVTEAFFGQGTRLTVV.

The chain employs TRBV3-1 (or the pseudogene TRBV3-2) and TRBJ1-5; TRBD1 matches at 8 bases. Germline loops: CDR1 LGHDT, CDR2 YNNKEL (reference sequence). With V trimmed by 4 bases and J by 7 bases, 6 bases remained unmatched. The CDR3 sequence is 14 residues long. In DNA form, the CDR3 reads TGTGCCAGCAGCCCAAACAGGGGGGGACAGCCCCAGCATTTT. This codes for CASSPNRGGQPQHF.

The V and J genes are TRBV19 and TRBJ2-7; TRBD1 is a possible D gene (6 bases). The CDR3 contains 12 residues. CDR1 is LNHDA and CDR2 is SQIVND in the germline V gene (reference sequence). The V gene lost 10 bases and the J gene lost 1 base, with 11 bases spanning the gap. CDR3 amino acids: CATQGQSYEQYF. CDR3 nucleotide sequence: TGTGCCACCCAAGGACAGTCCTACGAGCAGTACTTC. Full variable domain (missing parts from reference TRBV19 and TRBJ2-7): DGGITQSPKYLFRKEGQNVTLSCEQNLNHDAMYWYRQDPGQGLRLIYYSQIVNDFQKGDIAEGYSVSREKKESFPLTVTSAQKNPTAFYLCATQGQSYEQYFGPGTRLTVT.

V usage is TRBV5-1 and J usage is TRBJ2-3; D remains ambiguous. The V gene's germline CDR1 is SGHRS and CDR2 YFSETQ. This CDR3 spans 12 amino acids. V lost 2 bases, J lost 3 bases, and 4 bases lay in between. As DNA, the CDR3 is TGCGCCAGCAGCTTCTTAACAGATACGCAGTATTTT. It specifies CASSFLTDTQYF.

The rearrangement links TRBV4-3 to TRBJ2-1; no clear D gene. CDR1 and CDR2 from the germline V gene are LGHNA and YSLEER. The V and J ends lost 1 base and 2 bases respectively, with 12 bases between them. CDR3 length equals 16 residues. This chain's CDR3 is CASSQVSGKAYNEQFF. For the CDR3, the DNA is TGCGCCAGCAGCCAAGTGTCGGGTAAGGCCTACAATGAGCAGTTCTTC.

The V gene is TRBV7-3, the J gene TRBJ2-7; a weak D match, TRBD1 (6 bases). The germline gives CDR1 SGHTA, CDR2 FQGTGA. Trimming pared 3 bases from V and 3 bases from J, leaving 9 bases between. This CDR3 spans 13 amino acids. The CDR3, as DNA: TGTGCCAGCAGCTTTGGCAGGGGCTACGAGCAGTACTTC. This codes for CASSFGRGYEQYF.

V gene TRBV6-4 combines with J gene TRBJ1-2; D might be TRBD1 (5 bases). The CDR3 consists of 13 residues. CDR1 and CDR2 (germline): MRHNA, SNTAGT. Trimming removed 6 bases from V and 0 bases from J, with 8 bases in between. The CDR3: CASSATANYGYTF. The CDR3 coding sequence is TGTGCCAGCAGCGCGACAGCTAACTATGGCTACACCTTC.

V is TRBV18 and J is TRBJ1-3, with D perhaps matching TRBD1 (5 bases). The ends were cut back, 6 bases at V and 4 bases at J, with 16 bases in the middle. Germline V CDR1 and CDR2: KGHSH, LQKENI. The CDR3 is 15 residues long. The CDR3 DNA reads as TGTGCCAGCTCCCCCACCCGGGGGGTCGGAAACACCATATATTTT. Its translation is CASSPTRGVGNTIYF.

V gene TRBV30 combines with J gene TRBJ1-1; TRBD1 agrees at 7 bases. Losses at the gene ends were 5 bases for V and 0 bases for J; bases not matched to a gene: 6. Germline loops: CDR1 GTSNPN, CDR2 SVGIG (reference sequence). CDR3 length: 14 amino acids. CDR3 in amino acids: CAWCPGTVNTEAFF. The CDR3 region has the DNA TGTGCCTGGTGCCCCGGGACAGTGAACACTGAAGCTTTCTTT.

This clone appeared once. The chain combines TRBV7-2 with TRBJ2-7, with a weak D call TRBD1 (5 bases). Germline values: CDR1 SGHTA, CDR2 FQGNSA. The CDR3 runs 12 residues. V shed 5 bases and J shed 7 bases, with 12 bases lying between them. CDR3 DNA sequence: TGTGCCAGCAGCCCCCCTGGACAAGAGCAGTACTTC. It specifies CASSPPGQEQYF.

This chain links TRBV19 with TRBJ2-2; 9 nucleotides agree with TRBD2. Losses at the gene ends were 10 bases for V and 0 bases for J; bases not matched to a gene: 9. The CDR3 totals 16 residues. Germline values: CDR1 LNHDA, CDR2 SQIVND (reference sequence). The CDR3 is CATSRRGRANTGELFF. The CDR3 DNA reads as TGTGCCACCTCCCGCCGCGGGAGGGCGAACACCGGGGAGCTGTTTTTT.

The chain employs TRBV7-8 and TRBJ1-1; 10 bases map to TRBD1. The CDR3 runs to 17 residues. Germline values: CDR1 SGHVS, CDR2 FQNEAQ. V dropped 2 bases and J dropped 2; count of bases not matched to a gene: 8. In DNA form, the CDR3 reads TGTGCCAGCAGCTTAAGGGGACAGGGGCTTCGTAACACTGAAGCTTTCTTT. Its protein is CASSLRGQGLRNTEAFF. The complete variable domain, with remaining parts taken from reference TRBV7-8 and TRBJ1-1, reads GAGVSQSPRYKVAKRGQDVALRCDPISGHVSLFWYQQALGQGPEFLTYFQNEAQLDKSGLPSDRFFAERPEGSVSTLKIQRTQQEDSAVYLCASSLRGQGLRNTEAFFGQGTRLTVV.

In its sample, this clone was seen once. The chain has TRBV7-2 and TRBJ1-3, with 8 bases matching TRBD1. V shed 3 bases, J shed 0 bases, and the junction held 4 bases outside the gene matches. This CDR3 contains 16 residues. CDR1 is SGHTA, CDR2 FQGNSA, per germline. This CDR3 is CASSFRQGSSGNTIYF. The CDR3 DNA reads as TGTGCCAGCAGCTTTAGACAGGGGAGCTCTGGAAACACCATATATTTT.

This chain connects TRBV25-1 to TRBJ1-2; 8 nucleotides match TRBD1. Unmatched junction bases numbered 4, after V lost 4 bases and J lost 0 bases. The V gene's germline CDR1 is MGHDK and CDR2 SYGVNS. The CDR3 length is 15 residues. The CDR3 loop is CASSGHRGTNYGYTF. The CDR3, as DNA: TGTGCCAGCAGTGGACACAGGGGGACTAACTATGGCTACACCTTC.

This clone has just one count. The CDR3 nucleotides are TGCGCCAGCAGCCAAGGACTAGCAATCGAGCAGTACTTC. Translating gives CASSQGLAIEQYF. This chain uses TRBV4-3 with TRBJ2-7; 7 positions agree with TRBD2. Unmatched junction bases numbered 3, after V lost 1 base and J lost 6 bases. The CDR3 is 13 amino acids. CDR1 and CDR2 from the germline V gene are LGHNA and YSLEER.

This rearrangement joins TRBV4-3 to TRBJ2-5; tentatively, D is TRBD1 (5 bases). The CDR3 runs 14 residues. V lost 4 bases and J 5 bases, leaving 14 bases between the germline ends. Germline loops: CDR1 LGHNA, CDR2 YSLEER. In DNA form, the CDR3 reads TGCGCCAGCAGCCTCCTAGGGGATAGGGAGACCCAGTACTTC. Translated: CASSLLGDRETQYF.

Here the CDR3 DNA reads TGTGCCAGCAGCCCACGCTTAGGAGGGGCGTTATATGGCTACACCTTC. This encodes CASSPRLGGALYGYTF. The chain employs TRBV9 and TRBJ1-2; a possible D gene is TRBD1 (5 bases). V gave up 4 bases and J gave up 5 bases, with 21 bases separating them. The V gene's germline CDR1 is SGDLS and CDR2 YYNGEE. The CDR3 runs to 16 residues.

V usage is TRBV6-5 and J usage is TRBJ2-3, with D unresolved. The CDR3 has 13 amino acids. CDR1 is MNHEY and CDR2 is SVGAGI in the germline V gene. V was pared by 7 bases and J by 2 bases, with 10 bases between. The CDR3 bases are TGTGCCAGCATTATCCCTTACACAGATACGCAGTATTTT. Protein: CASIIPYTDTQYF.

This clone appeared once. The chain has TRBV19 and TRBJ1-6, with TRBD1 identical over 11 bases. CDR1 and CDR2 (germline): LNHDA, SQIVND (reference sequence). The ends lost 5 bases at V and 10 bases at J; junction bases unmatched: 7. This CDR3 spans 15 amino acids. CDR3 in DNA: TGTGCCAGTAGTCCCTGGACAGGGGGCGGATCACCCCTCCACTTT. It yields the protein CASSPWTGGGSPLHF.

The CDR3 DNA follows: TGCGCCAGCAGTGGGCTGGGACTCTCAGATACGCAGTATTTT. Encoded protein: CASSGLGLSDTQYF. The rearrangement joins TRBV10-1 to TRBJ2-3, with D tentatively TRBD2 (6 bases). Per germline, CDR1 WNHNN and CDR2 SYGVQD (reference sequence). There are 14 residues in the CDR3. The V end was cut by 4 bases, the J end by 4 bases, with 12 bases between.

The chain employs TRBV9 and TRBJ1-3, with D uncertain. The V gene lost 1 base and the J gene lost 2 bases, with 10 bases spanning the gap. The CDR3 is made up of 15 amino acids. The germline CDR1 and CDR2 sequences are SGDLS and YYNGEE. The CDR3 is CASSVRPEAGNTIYF. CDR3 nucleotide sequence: TGTGCCAGCAGCGTACGGCCGGAGGCTGGAAACACCATATATTTT. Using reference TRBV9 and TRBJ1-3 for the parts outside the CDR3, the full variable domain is DSGVTQTPKHLITATGQRVTLRCSPRSGDLSVYWYQQSLDQGLQFLIQYYNGEERAKGNILERFSAQQFPDLHSELNLSSLELGDSALYFCASSVRPEAGNTIYFGEGSWLTVV.

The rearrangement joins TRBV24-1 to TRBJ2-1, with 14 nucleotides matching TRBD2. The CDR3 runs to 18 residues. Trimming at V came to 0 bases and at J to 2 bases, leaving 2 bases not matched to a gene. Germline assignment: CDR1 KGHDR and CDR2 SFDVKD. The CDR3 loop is CATSDLGTSGRAYNEQFF. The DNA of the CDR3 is TGTGCCACCAGTGATTTGGGGACTAGCGGGAGAGCCTACAATGAGCAGTTCTTC.

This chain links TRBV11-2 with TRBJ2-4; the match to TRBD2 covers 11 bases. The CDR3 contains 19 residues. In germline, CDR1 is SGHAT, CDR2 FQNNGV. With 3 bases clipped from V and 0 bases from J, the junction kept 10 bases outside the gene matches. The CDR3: CASSFGTSGPPLAKNIQYF. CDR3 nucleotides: TGTGCCAGCAGCTTCGGGACTAGCGGTCCTCCCCTAGCCAAAAACATTCAGTACTTC.

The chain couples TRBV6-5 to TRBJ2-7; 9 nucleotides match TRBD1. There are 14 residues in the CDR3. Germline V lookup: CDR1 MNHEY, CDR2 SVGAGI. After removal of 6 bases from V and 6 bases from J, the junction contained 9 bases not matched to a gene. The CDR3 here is CASSQGTGLGEQYF. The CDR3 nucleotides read TGTGCCAGCAGCCAAGGGACAGGGCTAGGCGAGCAGTACTTC.

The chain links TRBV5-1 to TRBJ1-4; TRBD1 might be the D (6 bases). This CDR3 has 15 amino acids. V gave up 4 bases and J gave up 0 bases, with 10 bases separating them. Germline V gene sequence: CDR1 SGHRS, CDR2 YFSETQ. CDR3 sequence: CASSPGQSTNEKLFF. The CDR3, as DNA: TGCGCCAGCAGCCCCGGACAGTCAACTAATGAAAAACTGTTTTTT. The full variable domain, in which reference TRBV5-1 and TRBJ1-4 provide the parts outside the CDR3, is KAGVTQTPRYLIKTRGQQVTLSCSPISGHRSVSWYQQTPGQGLQFLFEYFSETQRNKGNFPGRFSGRQFSNSRSEMNVSTLELGDSALYLCASSPGQSTNEKLFFGSGTQLSVL.

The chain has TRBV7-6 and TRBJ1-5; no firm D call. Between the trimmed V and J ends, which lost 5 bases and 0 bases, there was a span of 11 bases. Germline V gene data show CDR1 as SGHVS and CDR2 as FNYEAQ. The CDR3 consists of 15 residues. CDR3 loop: CASSPTGGSNQPQHF. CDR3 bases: TGTGCCAGCAGCCCTACGGGAGGTAGCAATCAGCCCCAGCATTTT.